One and the same sample provided the 24 T cell receptor beta chains below, sequenced in a study of blood T cell repertoires in COVID-19. Here immunoSEQ multiplex PCR was the method, and the copy in TCRdb shows in-frame clones only, minus some. Of more than 120,000 clones in the sample, roughly nine tenths were seen once. Sequenced sample: peripheral blood. All receptors derive from a human donor in a cohort sampled during active COVID-19.

The chain is built from TRBV10-3 and TRBJ2-7; maybe TRBD2 (5 bases). V was clipped by 7 bases and J by 0 bases, with 13 bases between them. The CDR3 extends over 14 amino acids. Germline CDR1 ENHRY, CDR2 SYGVKD. The CDR3 DNA reads TGTGCCATCAATGGACTTCCGAGCTCCTACGAGCAGTACTTC. Encoded protein: CAINGLPSSYEQYF.

In DNA, the CDR3 is TGTGCCAGTAAGGGGGCCCGGGGGTTTTCACCCCTCCACTTT. Translated, it gives CASKGARGFSPLHF. The chain carries TRBV19 and TRBJ1-6; 7 bases map to TRBD1. The CDR3 covers 14 residues. V shed 7 bases and J 9 bases; nucleotides not matched to a gene: 9. Germline V gene sequence: CDR1 LNHDA, CDR2 SQIVND (reference sequence).

This chain connects TRBV4-2 to TRBJ2-1; TRBD2 matches at 10 bases. Germline CDR1 LGHNA, CDR2 YNFKEQ. The CDR3 sequence is 15 residues long. The junction had 3 bases not matched to a gene; V was cut back by 0 bases and J by 7 bases. The CDR3 loop reads CASSQDLAGENEQFF. The DNA for the CDR3 is TGTGCCAGCAGCCAAGATCTAGCGGGGGAAAATGAGCAGTTCTTC.

The V gene is TRBV19, the J gene TRBJ1-5; D gene uncertain. CDR1 LNHDA and CDR2 SQIVND come from the germline V gene (reference sequence). Between the trimmed V and J ends, which lost 5 bases and 2 bases, there was a span of 10 bases. This CDR3 contains 14 residues. The CDR3 region has the DNA TGTGCCAGTAGTTTATCGAGGGGCAATCAGCCCCAGCATTTT. Amino acid sequence: CASSLSRGNQPQHF. Full variable domain (rest looked up from reference TRBV19 and TRBJ1-5): DGGITQSPKYLFRKEGQNVTLSCEQNLNHDAMYWYRQDPGQGLRLIYYSQIVNDFQKGDIAEGYSVSREKKESFPLTVTSAQKNPTAFYLCASSLSRGNQPQHFGDGTRLSIL.

The V gene is TRBV11-2, the J gene TRBJ2-5; tentative D call: TRBD1 (5 bases). The germline V gene encodes CDR1 SGHAT and CDR2 FQNNGV. The CDR3 is made up of 13 amino acids. V lost 3 bases, J lost 2 bases, and 7 bases lay in between. The CDR3 DNA reads as TGTGCCAGCAGCTTTTCAGGGCAAGAGACCCAGTACTTC. Encoded protein: CASSFSGQETQYF. The entire variable domain, with the rest obtained from reference TRBV11-2 and TRBJ2-5, is as follows: EAGVAQSPRYKIIEKRQSVAFWCNPISGHATLYWYQQILGQGPKLLIQFQNNGVVDDSQLPKDRFSAERLKGVDSTLKIQPAKLEDSAVYLCASSFSGQETQYFGPGTRLLVL.

The chain couples TRBV29-1 to TRBJ1-1; D is unclear. Trimming pared 4 bases from V and 2 bases from J, leaving 11 bases between. This CDR3 has 13 amino acids. Germline values: CDR1 SQVTM, CDR2 ANQGSEA. The chain's CDR3 is CSVARDLNTEAFF. The CDR3 DNA sequence: TGCAGCGTTGCAAGAGATCTTAACACTGAAGCTTTCTTT. Complete variable domain (other parts from reference TRBV29-1 and TRBJ1-1): SAVISQKPSRDICQRGTSLTIQCQVDSQVTMMFWYRQQPGQSLTLIATANQGSEATYESGFVIDKFPISRPNLTFSTLTVSNMSPEDSSIYLCSVARDLNTEAFFGQGTRLTVV.

CDR3 in amino acids: CATSDLRQGAATGELFF. Here the CDR3 DNA reads TGTGCCACCAGTGATTTACGGCAGGGGGCAGCCACCGGGGAGCTGTTTTTT. This chain joins TRBV24-1 and TRBJ2-2; TRBD1 aligns across 8 bases. The V gene's germline CDR1 is KGHDR and CDR2 SFDVKD. V was clipped by 1 base and J by 4 bases; unmatched bases: 7. The CDR3 has 17 amino acids.

Here the CDR3 reads CASSYGTGQSGYTF. The CDR3 DNA sequence: TGTGCCAGCAGCTACGGGACAGGGCAAAGCGGCTACACCTTC. The V call is TRBV7-9, the J call TRBJ1-2; 9 nucleotides match TRBD1. After removal of 4 bases from V and 8 bases from J, the junction contained 8 bases not matched to a gene. Germline V gene data show CDR1 as SEHNR and CDR2 as FQNEAQ (reference sequence). The length of the CDR3 is 14 residues.

This clone is a singleton in its sample. The chain uses TRBV19 and TRBJ1-5; TRBD1 is a possible D gene (6 bases). There are 15 residues in the CDR3. CDR1 and CDR2 (germline): LNHDA, SQIVND (reference sequence). Trimming left V 8 bases short and J 4 bases short, with 18 bases between. The CDR3 is CASRVGQNLNQPQHF. CDR3 DNA sequence: TGTGCCAGTCGGGTAGGACAGAACTTAAATCAGCCCCAGCATTTT.

The chain uses TRBV18 and TRBJ1-5; D ambiguous. The CDR3 sequence is 16 residues long. CDR1 and CDR2 (germline): KGHSH, LQKENI. Trimming took 0 bases from V and 0 from J, leaving 9 bases between them. This CDR3 is CASSPPEGSSNQPQHF. CDR3 sequence (DNA): TGTGCCAGCTCACCACCAGAAGGGAGTAGCAATCAGCCCCAGCATTTT.

The chain recombines TRBV19 with TRBJ1-2; tentative D call: TRBD1 (6 bases). The CDR3 covers 15 residues. From germline, CDR1 is LNHDA and CDR2 SQIVND (reference sequence). V was shortened by 8 bases and J by 8 bases, with 24 bases between the two germline ends. The DNA for the CDR3 is TGTGCCAGTTTAGGCACCGGGACACTTGAATTGGGCTACACCTTC. Amino acids: CASLGTGTLELGYTF. The whole variable domain, filled in from reference TRBV19 and TRBJ1-2, reads DGGITQSPKYLFRKEGQNVTLSCEQNLNHDAMYWYRQDPGQGLRLIYYSQIVNDFQKGDIAEGYSVSREKKESFPLTVTSAQKNPTAFYLCASLGTGTLELGYTFGSGTRLTVV.

CDR3: CASSGDREFYQETQYF. CDR3 nucleotides: TGTGCCAGCAGTGGGGACAGGGAATTTTACCAAGAGACCCAGTACTTC. The chain uses TRBV6-1 and TRBJ2-5, with 9 nucleotides matching TRBD1. This CDR3 has 16 residues. Looked up from germline, CDR1 is MNHNS and CDR2 is SASEGT. V lost 4 bases, J lost 0 bases, and 6 bases stayed unmatched.

J is TRBJ1-2 and V is TRBV5-1; 11 bases fit TRBD1. Germline values: CDR1 SGHRS, CDR2 YFSETQ. The V segment lost 3 bases and the J segment 3 bases; nucleotides outside the gene matches: 1. The CDR3 covers 14 residues. CDR3 region: CASSWTGGDYGYTF. DNA of the CDR3: TGCGCCAGCAGCTGGACAGGGGGCGACTATGGCTACACCTTC.

This chain uses TRBV15 with TRBJ2-1, with D maybe TRBD2 (6 bases). CDR1 and CDR2 from the germline V gene are LNHNV and YYDKDF (reference sequence). The CDR3 spans 16 residues. V was shortened by 0 bases and J by 3 bases, with 12 bases between the two germline ends. This chain's CDR3 is CATSRDSGSDYNEQFF. Here the CDR3 DNA reads TGTGCCACCAGCAGAGATAGCGGTTCGGACTACAATGAGCAGTTCTTC.

This sequence joins TRBV7-9 and TRBJ1-1; TRBD1 aligns across 8 bases. From germline, CDR1 is SEHNR and CDR2 FQNEAQ (reference sequence). CDR3 length: 14 residues. Unmatched junction bases numbered 7, after V lost 5 bases and J lost 5 bases. CDR3 DNA: TGTGCCAGCAGCCCGCAGGGGGCGTTTACTGAAGCTTTCTTT. Protein sequence: CASSPQGAFTEAFF.

The rearrangement links TRBV5-1 to TRBJ2-5, with D possibly matching TRBD1 (7 bases). In germline, CDR1 is SGHRS, CDR2 YFSETQ. The CDR3 is 14 amino acids. The V and J ends lost 4 bases and 5 bases respectively, with 15 bases between them. The CDR3 loop reads CASSIEQGRETQYF. CDR3 nucleotide sequence: TGCGCCAGCAGCATAGAACAGGGGAGGGAGACCCAGTACTTC.

This clone turned up a few times. V usage is TRBV11-3 and J usage is TRBJ2-3, with D possibly being TRBD2 (6 bases). This CDR3 comprises 15 residues. Germline V gives CDR1 SGHNT, CDR2 YENEEA. V lost 5 bases, J lost 3 bases, and 15 bases lay in between. The CDR3 sequence: CASSPVPGVTDTQYF. The CDR3 nucleotides read TGTGCCAGCAGCCCAGTCCCGGGGGTAACAGATACGCAGTATTTT.

V gene TRBV29-1 combines with J gene TRBJ2-3; D not resolved. The CDR3 sequence is 12 residues long. Trimming took 4 bases from V and 1 from J, leaving 6 bases between them. Germline CDR1 reads SQVTM; CDR2 reads ANQGSEA. The CDR3 DNA reads as TGCAGCGTTGGTCCAGGCACAGATACGCAGTATTTT. This encodes CSVGPGTDTQYF.

V and J are TRBV7-3 and TRBJ2-5, with 8 bases that match TRBD2. CDR3 length equals 15 residues. The trim removed 5 bases at V and 5 bases at J, leaving 10 bases unmatched. Per the germline V gene, CDR1 is SGHTA and CDR2 is FQGTGA. CDR3 region: CASSLSGGPAETQYF. The CDR3 region has the DNA TGTGCCAGCAGCCTCTCGGGGGGGCCGGCGGAGACCCAGTACTTC.

The chain links TRBV10-3 to TRBJ1-2, with D possibly TRBD1 on 5 matching bases. The CDR3 length is 13 residues. The germline gives CDR1 ENHRY, CDR2 SYGVKD. V lost 3 bases and J lost 8, with 13 bases in between. The CDR3 DNA is TGTGCCATCAGTGATTTTTTGGACAAAGGCTACACCTTC. Encoded protein: CAISDFLDKGYTF.

V gene TRBV2 combines with J gene TRBJ2-7, with 10 bases that match TRBD1. This CDR3 spans 14 amino acids. V dropped 4 bases and J dropped 3; count of bases not matched to a gene: 3. From germline, CDR1 is SNHLY and CDR2 FYNNEI. The CDR3 region has the DNA TGTGCCAGCAGTGGACAGGGGGCAAACTACGAGCAGTACTTC. It codes for CASSGQGANYEQYF.

The J gene is TRBJ1-1, the V gene TRBV19, with D maybe TRBD1 (5 bases). V lost 2 bases, J lost 4 bases, and 11 bases lay in between. This CDR3 contains 14 residues. CDR1 is LNHDA, CDR2 SQIVND, per germline (reference sequence). This CDR3 is CASSILPGGTEAFF. The CDR3, as DNA: TGTGCCAGTAGTATACTCCCCGGGGGCACTGAAGCTTTCTTT.

This chain connects TRBV7-7 to TRBJ2-3; 7 nucleotides align to TRBD2. There are 16 residues in the CDR3. The germline V gene has CDR1 SSHAT and CDR2 FNYEAQ (reference sequence). The V and J ends lost 5 bases and 0 bases, in that order; junction bases with no gene match: 8. The CDR3 DNA sequence: TGTGCCAGCAGCGCCGGCGGGGGACCTAGCACAGATACGCAGTATTTT. Translation: CASSAGGGPSTDTQYF.

The chain has TRBV20-1 and TRBJ2-1; 12 bases agree with TRBD2. The CDR3 loop spans 16 amino acids. Losses at the gene ends were 3 bases for V and 2 bases for J; bases not matched to a gene: 5. Germline V lookup: CDR1 DFQATT, CDR2 SNEGSKA (reference sequence). For the CDR3, the DNA is TGCAGTGCTAGTGACTCTAGCGGGGGGGCCTACAATGAGCAGTTCTTC. It yields the protein CSASDSSGGAYNEQFF.